This T cell receptor beta chain was sequenced for a study of regulatory T cells in long-lasting Graves disease. Study-wide results and limits: Persistent disease showed a preference for TRBV28, TRBJ1-2 and TRBJ2-5.

This clonotype was picked up many times. Antigen specificity is unknown. HTBI primers from iRepertoire and Arm-PCR of CDR3 regions yielded the TCR beta libraries. TCRdb reanalysed the multiplex PCR reads using MiXCR and keeps one entry per CDR3 protein. The data contain about 430,000 distinct CDR3 sequences, 15% of them singletons. The time point was: newly diagnosed GD, antithyroid drugs for less than 3 months. Extracted RNA from PBMCs served as the source of the TCR library. CDR3 length equals 13 residues. V dropped 4 bases and J dropped 4 bases, with 11 bases sitting between them. Germline V gene sequence: CDR1 SGHRS, CDR2 YFSETQ. This sample also appeared in a second study, on T cells in Graves' hyperthyroidism and ophthalmopathy. From that paper: Calling Graves' hyperthyroidism stable meant ophthalmopathy did not progress within 18 months.

The sample was peripheral blood mononuclear cells (PBMCs), taken at new diagnosis, from a patient treated with antithyroid drugs. The chain joins TRBV5-1 to TRBJ2-5; the D gene is possibly TRBD1 (6 bases). This receptor was taken from a middle-aged woman with Graves disease. CDR3 bases: TGCGCCAGCAGCCGGGCACAGGGAGAGACCCAGTACTTC. Protein: CASSRAQGETQYF.